The 5 T cell receptor beta chains in this list originate from one sample, sequenced in a study of T cells in Graves' hyperthyroidism and ophthalmopathy. RNA transcripts were the template for amplifying TCR beta CDR3 regions. The TCR CDR3 first-round RT-PCR relied on the HTBI primer set. TCRdb passed the multiplex PCR reads through MiXCR, listing each CDR3 protein once. The table lists more than 450,000 distinct CDR3 sequences, 12% to 15% of them singletons. The source material was blood. The receptors come from a woman in her thirties or forties with Graves' hyperthyroidism.

This clonotype was picked up many times. The genes are TRBV11-2 and TRBJ1-1; 9 bases map to TRBD1. Germline V gene sequence: CDR1 SGHAT, CDR2 FQNNGV. The CDR3 covers 18 residues. V lost 5 bases to trimming and J lost 0 bases; unmatched junction nucleotides: 13. The CDR3 loop is CASSLTGTGRPMNTEAFF. The CDR3 nucleotides read TGTGCCAGCAGCCTCACTGGGACAGGGCGTCCCATGAACACTGAAGCTTTCTTT.

Comments on this clonotype: A much larger clone sits a single nucleotide away, making a read error possible. J is TRBJ2-1 and V is TRBV7-3; TRBD1 matches at 7 bases. From germline, CDR1 is SGHTA and CDR2 FQGTGA. This CDR3 region has 15 residues. The CDR3 reads CASSHSGTDYNEQSF. The CDR3, as DNA: TGTGCCAGCAGCCACTCCGGGACAGACTACAATGAGCAGTCCTTC. The full variable domain, with the rest looked up from reference TRBV7-3 and TRBJ2-1, is GAGVSQTPSNKVTEKGKYVELRCDPISGHTALYWYRQSLGQGPEFLIYFQGTGAADDSGLPNDRFFAVRPEGSVSTLKIQRTERGDSAVYLCASSHSGTDYNEQSFGPGTRLTVL.

This clonotype was picked up many times. The V gene is TRBV10-3, the J gene TRBJ2-3; 9 bases align to TRBD2. Germline V gene sequence: CDR1 ENHRY, CDR2 SYGVKD. The CDR3 has 16 amino acids. With V trimmed by 2 bases and J by 3 bases, 6 bases remained unmatched. As DNA, the CDR3 is TGTGCCATCAGTGAGGGAGCGGGAGGCCAAACAGATACGCAGTATTTT. It codes for CAISEGAGGQTDTQYF.

This chain uses TRBV29-1 with TRBJ1-1; a possible D gene is TRBD1 (5 bases). The germline V gene has CDR1 SQVTM and CDR2 ANQGSEA. The V and J ends lost 4 bases and 2 bases respectively, with 14 bases between them. The CDR3 covers 14 residues. The DNA for the CDR3 is TGCAGCGTTGGGACCTCTGGGGGAAACACTGAAGCTTTCTTT. This gives the protein CSVGTSGGNTEAFF.

This clonotype came up many times. The V call is TRBV5-1, the J call TRBJ2-5; 8 bases agree with TRBD1. Looked up from germline, CDR1 is SGHRS and CDR2 is YFSETQ. With 1 base clipped from V and 5 bases from J, the junction kept 4 bases outside the gene matches. There are 14 residues in the CDR3. CDR3 DNA sequence: TGCGCCAGCAGCTTGCAGACAGGGGAGGAGACCCAGTACTTC. This encodes CASSLQTGEETQYF.